Shown below are 9 T cell receptor beta chains from a single sample sequenced in a study of cytomegalovirus exposure and HLA in healthy donors. PCR employed 60 Vbeta and 13 Jbeta primers. Clones were sequenced by immunoSEQ multiplex PCR, and TCRdb holds only the in-frame ones, with some missing. The sample includes roughly 120,000 clones, 65% to 80% of them seen just once. Material: PBMCs. The receptor source for this set is a human donor in good health.

The rearrangement links TRBV2 to TRBJ2-3; D gene uncertain. Germline V gene lookup returns CDR1 SNHLY and CDR2 FYNNEI. Trimming took off 9 bases at V and 2 bases at J, with 12 bases between the two ends. The CDR3 is 13 amino acids. CDR3 sequence (DNA): TGTGCCAGAGGAGTAAACACCACAGATACGCAGTATTTT. Its protein is CARGVNTTDTQYF.

This clone was found a few times. The rearrangement links TRBV6-6 to TRBJ1-4; D gene uncertain. Trimming took 0 bases from V and 6 from J, leaving 8 bases between them. The germline gives CDR1 MNHNY, CDR2 SVGAGI (reference sequence). The CDR3 runs 14 residues. In nucleotides, the CDR3 is TGTGCCAGCAGTTACTCTGCAGGTGATGAAAAACTGTTTTTT. Its protein is CASSYSAGDEKLFF.

This chain connects TRBV7-6 to TRBJ2-1; 11 nucleotides match TRBD2. The germline V gene has CDR1 SGHVS and CDR2 FNYEAQ. After removal of 1 base from V and 4 bases from J, the junction contained 3 bases not matched to a gene. CDR3 size: 16 residues. The CDR3 is CASSLGLAGGYNEQFF. The DNA for the CDR3 is TGTGCCAGCAGCTTAGGGCTAGCGGGGGGTTACAATGAGCAGTTCTTC.

This sequence joins TRBV28 and TRBJ1-5; D perhaps matches TRBD1 (6 bases). The CDR3 is made up of 14 amino acids. Per germline, CDR1 MDHEN and CDR2 SYDVKM. Trimming removed 5 bases at V and 6 bases at J, with 14 bases between. The CDR3 is CASSTNTGSQPQHF. The CDR3 DNA sequence: TGTGCCAGCAGTACAAACACAGGGAGTCAGCCCCAGCATTTT.

The DNA for the CDR3 is TGTGCCTGCAAGGGTGGGGGGGCATATAGCAATCAGCCCCAGCATTTT. Its protein product is CACKGGGAYSNQPQHF. V gene TRBV19 combines with J gene TRBJ1-5, with D perhaps TRBD1 (6 bases). The length of the CDR3 is 16 residues. CDR1 and CDR2 (germline): LNHDA, SQIVND (reference sequence). Trimming left V 11 bases short and J 0 bases short, with 20 bases between.

The J gene is TRBJ1-3, the V gene TRBV14; the D is unclear. The CDR3 loop spans 16 amino acids. Between the trimmed V and J ends, which lost 1 base and 0 bases, there was a span of 10 bases. Germline values: CDR1 SGHDN, CDR2 FVKESK. For the CDR3, the DNA is TGTGCCAGCAGCCAAGTAGCGGTCCCCTCTGGAAACACCATATATTTT. Amino acid sequence: CASSQVAVPSGNTIYF.

This clone was recorded once. The chain employs TRBV6-1 and TRBJ2-1; 11 bases line up with TRBD2. The ends lost 2 bases at V and 4 bases at J; junction bases unmatched: 4. This CDR3 has 16 residues. The germline gives CDR1 MNHNS, CDR2 SASEGT. DNA of the CDR3: TGTGCCAGCAGTGAATGGACTAGCGGGCCATACAATGAGCAGTTCTTC. Its protein is CASSEWTSGPYNEQFF.

This chain links TRBV29-1 with TRBJ1-1, with 7 bases fitting TRBD1. Germline lookup yields CDR1 SQVTM and CDR2 ANQGSEA. V trimming: 7 bases; J trimming: 4 bases; junction bases outside the gene matches: 9. This CDR3 has 13 amino acids. The CDR3 loop reads CSGPWAGGTEAFF. DNA of the CDR3: TGCAGCGGGCCCTGGGCAGGGGGCACTGAAGCTTTCTTT.

This clone has just a few counts. V usage is TRBV2 and J usage is TRBJ1-4; D is unclear. The CDR3 has 15 residues. From germline, CDR1 is SNHLY and CDR2 FYNNEI. V dropped 2 bases and J dropped 5 bases, with 12 bases sitting between them. Here the CDR3 reads CASSEWGGQNEKLFF. CDR3 DNA: TGTGCCAGCAGTGAATGGGGAGGTCAAAATGAAAAACTGTTTTTT. Using reference TRBV2 and TRBJ1-4 for the parts outside the CDR3, the full variable domain is EPEVTQTPSHQVTQMGQEVILRCVPISNHLYFYWYRQILGQKVEFLVSFYNNEISEKSEIFDDQFSVERPDGSNFTLKIRSTKLEDSAMYFCASSEWGGQNEKLFFGSGTQLSVL.